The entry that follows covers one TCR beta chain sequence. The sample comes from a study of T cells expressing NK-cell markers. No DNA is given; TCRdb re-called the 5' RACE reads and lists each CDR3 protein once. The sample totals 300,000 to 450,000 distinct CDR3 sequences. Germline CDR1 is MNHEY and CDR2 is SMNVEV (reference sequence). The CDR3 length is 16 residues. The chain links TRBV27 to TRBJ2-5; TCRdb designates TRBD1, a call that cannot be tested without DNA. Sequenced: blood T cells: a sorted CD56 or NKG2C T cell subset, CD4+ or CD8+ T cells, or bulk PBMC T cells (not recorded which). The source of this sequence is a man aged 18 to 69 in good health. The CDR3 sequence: CASSLSFSGWWETQYF.